This T cell receptor (beta chain) emerged from a study of T cells expressing NK-cell markers. Turning to the study itself: TCR beta repertoires came from sorted CD3+CD56+NKG2C+, CD3+CD56+NKG2C- and CD3+CD56-NKG2C+ T cells. Regarding the study as a whole: In roughly six donors, dominant NKG2C+ clonotypes were roughly 1.0-7.5% of CD8+ T cells.

CDR3 length equals 15 residues. CDR1 is SGHRS, CDR2 YFSETQ, per germline. In generating TCR beta cDNA, 5'RACE template switching with UMIs was used. TCRdb re-analyzed the 5' RACE reads; it lists each CDR3 protein once, without DNA. The sample totals 400,000 to 450,000 distinct CDR3 sequences. As concerns this clonotype: The antigen is undetermined.

The receptor was derived from a woman between 18 and 69 years old in good health. This sequence joins TRBV5-1 and TRBJ2-1; TCRdb returns TRBD2, unconfirmable since there is no DNA. Sequenced sample: blood T cells: a sorted CD56 or NKG2C T cell subset, CD4+ or CD8+ T cells, or bulk PBMC T cells (not recorded which). CDR3 sequence: CASSRLVPSYNEQFF.